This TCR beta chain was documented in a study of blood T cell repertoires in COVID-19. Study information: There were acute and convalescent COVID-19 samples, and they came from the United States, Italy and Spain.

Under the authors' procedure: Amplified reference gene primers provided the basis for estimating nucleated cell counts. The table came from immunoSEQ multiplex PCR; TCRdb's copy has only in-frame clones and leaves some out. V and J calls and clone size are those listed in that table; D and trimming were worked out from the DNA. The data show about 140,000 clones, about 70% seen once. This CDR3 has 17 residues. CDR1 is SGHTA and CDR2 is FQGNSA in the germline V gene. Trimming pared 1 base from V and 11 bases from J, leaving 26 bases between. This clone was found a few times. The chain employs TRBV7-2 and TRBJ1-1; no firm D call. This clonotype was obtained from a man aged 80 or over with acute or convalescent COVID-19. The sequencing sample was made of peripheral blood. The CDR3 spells CASSLDRLTSGWMMAFF. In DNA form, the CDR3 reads TGTGCCAGCAGCTTAGATCGGCTGACCAGCGGTTGGATGATGGCTTTCTTT. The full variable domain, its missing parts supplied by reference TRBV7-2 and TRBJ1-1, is GAGVSQSPSNKVTEKGKDVELRCDPISGHTALYWYRQSLGQGLEFLIYFQGNSAPDKSGLPSDRFSAERTGGSVSTLTIQRTQQEDSAVYLCASSLDRLTSGWMMAFFGQGTRLTVV.